These 10 T cell receptor beta chains came from one sample sequenced in a study of CD8+CD57+ T cells in acquired aplastic anemia. Individuals selected for sequencing had exhibited CD8+CD57+ cell expansion on flow cytometry. Genomic DNA, the template, was used for profiling of the TCR beta VDJ and CDR3. One entry per CDR3 protein, called by TCRdb with MiXCR from the reads. The sample contains 450,000 to 550,000 distinct CDR3 sequences, approximately 32% of which appear only once. Material: sorted CD4+, CD8+, or CD8+CD57+ T cells (not recorded which) from PBMCs. These TCRs come from a human donor with aplastic anemia.

Details on this clonotype: This sequence may be a read error, since a much larger clone differs from it by one base. The chain joins TRBV6-4 to TRBJ1-2; 7 bases match TRBD1. CDR1 and CDR2 (germline): MRHNA, SNTAGT. This CDR3 has 11 amino acids. CDR3: CAGSSQGRYTF. In DNA form, the CDR3 reads TGTGCCGGCAGTTCACAGGGGCGCTACACCTTC.

This clonotype was detected a few times. One end of the junction is discordant with germline, which a read error may explain. This chain connects TRBV4-3 to TRBJ1-2; D is possibly TRBD1 (6 bases). Germline-derived CDR1 and CDR2 are LGHNA and YSLEER. This CDR3 contains 17 residues. CDR3 in amino acids: CAGSRQARGYGLDGYTF. The CDR3 region has the DNA TGCGCCGGCAGCCGCCAGGCTAGGGGGTACGGTTTGGATGGCTACACCTTC.

About this clonotype: A clone one base away is much larger, so this may be a read error. This chain uses TRBV19 with TRBJ1-5, with no clear D. The CDR3 spans 14 residues. Germline V CDR1 and CDR2: LNHDA, SQIVND (reference sequence). CDR3 region: CASSEGRHNRPQHF. As DNA, the CDR3 is TGTGCCAGCAGTGAAGGCAGGCACAATCGGCCCCAGCATTTT.

Turning to this clonotype: The junction departs from germline at one end; a sequencing error may be responsible. The chain employs TRBV6-1 and TRBJ1-6; D is perhaps TRBD1 (5 bases). This CDR3 is 17 amino acids long. The germline V gene encodes CDR1 MNHNS and CDR2 SASEGT. The CDR3 protein is CASRGLAGHSYNSPLHF. The DNA for the CDR3 is TGTGCCAGCCGCGGACTTGCAGGGCACTCCTATAATTCGCCCCTCCACTTT.

The V call is TRBV4-1, the J call TRBJ1-4; D might be TRBD1 (5 bases). This CDR3 has 14 amino acids. CDR1 and CDR2 from the germline V gene are MGHRA and YSYEKL. Trimming took 1 base from V and 7 from J, leaving 10 bases between them. The CDR3 nucleotides read TGCGCCAGCAGCCAAGTCCGGGGGACTGAAAAACTGTTTTTT. Its protein is CASSQVRGTEKLFF.

The chain recombines TRBV7-9 with TRBJ2-1; D not certain. CDR1 SEHNR and CDR2 FQNEAQ come from the germline V gene (reference sequence). The CDR3 is 17 amino acids. V was shortened by 2 bases and J by 7 bases, with 21 bases between the two germline ends. DNA of the CDR3: TGTGCCAGCAGCTTACGCCTTCCGGTACCCAAATCGAATGAGCAGTTCTTC. Amino acids: CASSLRLPVPKSNEQFF.

For this clonotype: Relative to the germline gene, one junction end is altered; a read error may explain this. The V gene is TRBV7-2, the J gene TRBJ2-5; TRBD1 matches at 12 bases. CDR1 and CDR2 from the germline V gene are SGHTA and FQGNSA. CDR3 size: 16 residues. CDR3 in amino acids: CASSGGTGGGLETQYF. In DNA form, the CDR3 reads TGCGCCAGCAGCGGAGGGACAGGGGGCGGTTTAGAGACCCAGTACTTC.

Comments on this clonotype: It may be a read error: a sequence one base away is much more abundant. This chain connects TRBV19 to TRBJ1-5; TRBD1 is a possible D gene (6 bases). CDR1 LNHDA and CDR2 SQIVND come from the germline V gene (reference sequence). This CDR3 spans 15 amino acids. Here the CDR3 DNA reads TGTGCCTGTAGTATTATGACAGGACCCAATCAGCCCCAGCATTTT. It codes for CACSIMTGPNQPQHF.

Concerning this clonotype itself: Just one base apart from a much larger clone, this may be a read error. The conserved closing phenylalanine or tryptophan is absent in this CDR3, likely reflecting a read error. The J gene is TRBJ2-7, the V gene TRBV7-3; possibly TRBD1 for D (6 bases). The V end lost 1 base, the J end lost 2 bases, and 12 bases lay between the germline ends. From germline, CDR1 is SGHTA and CDR2 FQGTGA. The CDR3 is 15 amino acids. The CDR3 spells CASSLSTGSAYEQYL. CDR3 coding DNA: TGTGCCAGCAGCTTAAGTACAGGGTCCGCCTACGAGCAGTACCTC.

This clonotype came up many times. The chain joins TRBV29-1 to TRBJ2-5, with D perhaps TRBD2 (5 bases). Germline V CDR1 and CDR2: SQVTM, ANQGSEA. The CDR3 spans 13 residues. V was pared by 5 bases and J by 5 bases, with 15 bases between. The CDR3 reads CSVRRMGQETQYF. DNA of the CDR3: TGCAGCGTTCGGAGGATGGGTCAGGAGACCCAGTACTTC.